The 8 T cell receptor beta chains below come from one sample, sequenced in a study of blood T cell repertoires in COVID-19. Assay used: immunoSEQ multiplex PCR; TCRdb lists only in-frame clones, some missing. In the table there are 200,000 or so clones, roughly 84% of which are singletons. Specimen: peripheral blood. The receptors were sampled from a woman aged 55-70 years who had recovered from COVID-19.

This chain uses TRBV6-5 with TRBJ2-1; TRBD2 matches 16 bases. Trimming took 6 bases from V and 8 from J; bases not matched to a gene: 4. The CDR3 covers 15 residues. Germline CDR1 MNHEY, CDR2 SVGAGI. CDR3 amino acids: CASRGLAGGKDEQFF. Written as DNA, the CDR3 is TGTGCCAGCAGGGGACTAGCGGGGGGGAAGGATGAGCAGTTCTTC.

On this clone itself: This CDR3 is also generated by other DNA sequences in the sample. The chain uses TRBV9 and TRBJ2-3; 11 bases align to TRBD2. V was pared by 0 bases and J by 2 bases, with 2 bases of the junction left unmatched. Germline CDR1 and CDR2: SGDLS and YYNGEE. The CDR3 sequence is 16 residues long. The DNA for the CDR3 is TGTGCCAGCAGCGTAGGGACTAGCGGGTACACAGATACGCAGTATTTT. Protein: CASSVGTSGYTDTQYF.

CDR3 residues: CASSNGRGHNSPLHF. The CDR3 coding sequence is TGTGCCAGCTCCAATGGCAGGGGGCATAATTCACCCCTCCACTTT. The chain is built from TRBV18 and TRBJ1-6; TRBD1 matches at 8 bases. The CDR3 runs to 15 residues. The V and J ends lost 6 bases and 5 bases, in that order; junction bases with no gene match: 6. The germline V gene has CDR1 KGHSH and CDR2 LQKENI.

V and J are TRBV7-8 and TRBJ2-7; TRBD1 is a possible D gene (5 bases). This CDR3 comprises 16 residues. CDR1 is SGHVS and CDR2 is FQNEAQ in the germline V gene. Trimming took 0 bases from V and 3 from J, leaving 15 bases between them. The CDR3 spells CASSLAGRYRHYEQYF. The CDR3 region has the DNA TGTGCCAGCAGCTTAGCTGGGCGGTACAGGCACTACGAGCAGTACTTC.

J is TRBJ1-5 and V is TRBV7-2, with 11 positions matching TRBD1. The V gene end was trimmed by 1 base and the J gene end by 6 bases; junction bases not matched to a gene: 8. The germline CDR1 and CDR2 sequences are SGHTA and FQGNSA. There are 17 residues in the CDR3. The chain's CDR3 is CASSLVGQGAFSQPQHF. CDR3 in DNA: TGTGCCAGCAGCTTAGTTGGACAGGGGGCGTTTAGTCAGCCCCAGCATTTT.

This chain uses TRBV14 with TRBJ2-1; 11 positions agree with TRBD2. Germline CDR1 SGHDN, CDR2 FVKESK. CDR3 length: 15 amino acids. The junction had 8 bases not matched to a gene; V was cut back by 4 bases and J by 9 bases. CDR3 sequence: CASSLTSGGWGEQFF. DNA of the CDR3: TGTGCCAGCAGCCTTACTAGCGGGGGTTGGGGTGAGCAGTTCTTC.

The gene calls are TRBV7-6 and TRBJ2-2; possible D gene TRBD1, 5 bases. In germline, CDR1 is SGHVS, CDR2 FNYEAQ. V gave up 2 bases and J gave up 1 base, with 8 bases separating them. This CDR3 has 15 amino acids. DNA for the CDR3: TGTGCCAGCAGCTTAAGGACACTGAACACCGGGGAGCTGTTTTTT. Translation gives CASSLRTLNTGELFF.

This clone was recorded only once. V gene TRBV5-6 combines with J gene TRBJ1-1; maybe TRBD1 (5 bases). Germline assignment: CDR1 SGHDT and CDR2 YYEEEE. V was trimmed by 0 bases and J by 1 base, leaving 10 bases between them. This CDR3 contains 15 residues. CDR3 loop: CASSLARQGNTEAFF. DNA for the CDR3: TGTGCCAGCAGCTTGGCCCGGCAGGGGAACACTGAAGCTTTCTTT.